What follows describes a single T cell receptor (beta chain). Its target antigen remains unknown. Base qualities are not recorded, but no much larger clone differs from it by a single base. Trimming takes 5 bases off V and 10 bases off J; junction bases not matched to a gene: 7. Per the germline V gene (reference sequence), GTSNPN is the CDR1 and SVGIG is the CDR2. From the cysteine through the phenylalanine, the CDR3 covers 12 amino acids. The only DNA kept is the CDR3, 36 bases in frame from the first base. In the prospective study, participants were about 18 to 95 years old, resided in about 25 geographic areas of the United States, and were enrolled through a virtual design. Cohort assignment in the prospective study relied on participant-reported clinical history from a screening survey and a study questionnaire. ImmuneRACE Cohort 3 recovered participants were defined by two consecutive negative NP/OP PCR tests, healthcare professional clearance, or symptom resolution. In the prospective study, whole blood, serum and a nasopharyngeal or oropharyngeal swab were collected from each participant by mobile phlebotomists. Additional blood draws and questionnaires over an approximately two-month period could optionally be provided by prospective study participants. Before DNA extraction, prospective study blood samples were shipped either frozen or at room temperature.

The data derive from a study of blood T cell repertoires in COVID-19 (dated by TCRdb to between 2020 and 2021). Concerning the study at large: Samples from collaborators originated in the United States, Italy and Spain and spanned both the acute and convalescent phases of COVID-19. Nearly every sample came with metadata listing a de-identified subject ID, COVID-19 status, age in years and sex. The repertoires were made available in a free public database intended to serve as a resource for research on the immune response to SARS-CoV-2. The material from the prospective study consisted of cDNA or gDNA derived from T cells, B-cell-depleted T cells, or PBMCs. Where available, HLA class I and class II types were taken from metadata supplied by the sample provider and were not determined by assay-based typing. Subjects who had been exposed to COVID-19, were actively infected with it, or had recovered from it provided the deeply sampled blood TCRbeta repertoires that made up the dataset. Samples came from the ongoing ImmuneRACE study (first 160 participants) plus 1,254 subjects from 6 global collaborators.

The immunoSEQ Assay, a bias-controlled multiplex PCR, was used to amplify TCRbeta CDR3 regions from genomic DNA. The paper's processing steps were these. Nucleated cell counts per sample were estimated from amplification of reference gene primers within the assay. To quantify the absolute abundance of each unique TCRbeta CDR3 rearrangement, sequence reads were collapsed and filtered. For each sample, productive Simpson clonality was calculated as the square root of Simpson's diversity index across productive rearrangements. Held by TCRdb, this immuneACCESS table contains in-frame sequences only and omits some clones. Under half of the omission traces to an unresolved V gene where checked; the cause of the rest is unknown. V and J calls and clone size are copied from that table; D and trimming were computed from the DNA. The sample includes about 300,000 clones, with 80% to 90% observed a single time. The ten largest clonotypes hold around 4% of the sample.

Overall results and qualifications from the work: Clinical and demographic metadata were provided uncurated, with the amount varying by source and participant.

The chain is assembled from TRBV30 and TRBJ1-4; TRBD1 matches 7 bases in the middle. Sequenced material: PBMCs or T cells enriched from blood (not recorded which). The clonotype was recovered from a man aged 25 to 40 who had recovered from COVID-19. DNA sequence: TGTGCCTGGGGACAGGCAGTGGGAAAACTGTTTTTT. Protein translation: CAWGQAVGKLFF.